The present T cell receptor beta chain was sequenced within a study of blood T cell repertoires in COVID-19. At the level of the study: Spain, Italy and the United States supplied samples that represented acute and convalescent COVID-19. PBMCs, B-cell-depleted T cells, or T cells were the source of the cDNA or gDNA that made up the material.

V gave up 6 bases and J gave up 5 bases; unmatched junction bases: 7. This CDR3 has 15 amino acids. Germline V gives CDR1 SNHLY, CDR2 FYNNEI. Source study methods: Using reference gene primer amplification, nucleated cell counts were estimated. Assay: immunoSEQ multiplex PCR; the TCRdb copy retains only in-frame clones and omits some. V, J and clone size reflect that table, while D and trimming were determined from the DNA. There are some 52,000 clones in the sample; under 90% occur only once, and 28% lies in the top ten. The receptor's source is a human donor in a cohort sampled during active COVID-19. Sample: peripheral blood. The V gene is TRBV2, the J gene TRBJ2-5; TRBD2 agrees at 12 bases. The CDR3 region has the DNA TGTGCCAGCAGCGAGACTAGCGGGAGCGTCGAGACCCAGTACTTC. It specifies CASSETSGSVETQYF.